The sequence of this T cell receptor (beta chain) was determined in a study of siplizumab effects on memory and regulatory T cells. Broader study findings: No functional test confirmed suppression by proliferating siplizumab-culture Tregs. Naive T cells appeared more varied than memory cells and looked like key alloresponse contributors.

In regard to this clone: The antigen is not known.

Generated by immunoSEQ multiplex PCR, the TCRdb table keeps only in-frame clones and is missing some. The sample lists around 94,000 clones, 80% to 95% occurring once. Germline V gene sequence: CDR1 SGDLS, CDR2 YYNGEE. With V trimmed by 3 bases and J by 0 bases, 7 bases remained unmatched. The CDR3 is 18 amino acids. The rearrangement uses TRBV9 and TRBJ2-7, with 15 bases fitting TRBD2. Material for sequencing was CD4+ T cells sorted from blood. This TCR came from a human donor in good health. DNA of the CDR3: TGTGCCAGCAGCGGGCGGACTAGCGGGAGGGCCGGCTCCTACGAGCAGTACTTC. Amino acids: CASSGRTSGRAGSYEQYF.